The 25 T cell receptor beta chains listed next were all sequenced from one sample in a study of early T cells in non-severe SARS-CoV-2 infection. TCRdb used MiXCR to reprocess the 5' RACE reads, holding one entry per CDR3 protein. The repertoire has approximately 99,000 distinct CDR3 sequences, 9.5% to 13% of them found once; the top ten carry approximately 3.1%. The sample comprised whole blood. The source is an adult who was a healthcare worker with PCR-confirmed SARS-CoV-2 infection or an uninfected control (not recorded which).

In its sample, this clonotype was seen many times. The chain combines TRBV12-3 or TRBV12-4 with TRBJ1-1, with D hard to call. V lost 6 bases and J lost 0, with 11 bases in between. The CDR3 has 14 amino acids. Here the CDR3 DNA reads TGTGCCAGCAGCCCGAACCTTCTGAACACTGAAGCTTTCTTT. Its protein product is CASSPNLLNTEAFF.

This clonotype was detected a few times. V gene TRBV21-1 combines with J gene TRBJ2-7; the tabulated D call, TRBD2, remains unverified against the DNA. TRBV21-1 is a pseudogene. The CDR3 runs to 16 residues. The CDR3 sequence: CASSNVFLAFSYEQYF. The CDR3 nucleotides read TGTGCCAGCAGCAACGTCTTCCTAGCGTTCTCCTACGAGCAGTACTTC.

The chain employs TRBV27 and TRBJ2-5, with D possibly being TRBD1 (6 bases). CDR3 size: 16 residues. Trimming pared 2 bases from V and 5 bases from J, leaving 18 bases between. CDR1 and CDR2 (germline): MNHEY, SMNVEV (reference sequence). CDR3 DNA: TGTGCCAGCAGTTTAGCTCCCACAGGGCTTGGGGAGACCCAGTACTTC. Residues: CASSLAPTGLGETQYF.

In its sample, this clonotype was seen a few times. V usage is TRBV12-5 and J usage is TRBJ1-2; D remains ambiguous. The V gene's germline CDR1 is LGHNT and CDR2 FRNRAP. The CDR3 consists of 12 residues. Trimming shortened V by 0 bases and J by 8 bases, and 7 bases separated the two germline ends. For the CDR3, the DNA is TGTGCTAGTGGTTTGGTACCGTCAGGCTACACCTTC. Translation: CASGLVPSGYTF.

This clonotype turned up a few times. V gene TRBV27 combines with J gene TRBJ2-1; TRBD2 aligns across 8 bases. J was trimmed by 2 bases and V by 3 bases; bases with no gene match: 3. CDR3 size: 15 residues. Germline V gene sequence: CDR1 MNHEY, CDR2 SMNVEV (reference sequence). DNA of the CDR3: TGTGCCAGCAGTTTGGGAGCGGGGGCCTACAATGAGCAGTTCTTC. It codes for CASSLGAGAYNEQFF.

This chain connects TRBV7-9 to TRBJ2-3; D is ambiguous. Germline lookup yields CDR1 SEHNR and CDR2 FQNEAQ (reference sequence). V was cut by 0 bases and J by 2 bases, with 9 bases left in between. This CDR3 contains 15 residues. CDR3 sequence reads: CASSLALSPTDTQYF. CDR3 coding DNA: TGTGCCAGCAGCTTAGCGCTGTCCCCCACAGATACGCAGTATTTT.

In its sample, this clonotype was seen many times. The chain uses TRBV11-2 and TRBJ2-1; maybe TRBD1 (6 bases). The length of the CDR3 is 16 residues. Deletions cut 1 base from V and 1 base from J, with 11 bases between. CDR1 and CDR2 (germline): SGHAT, FQNNGV. CDR3 sequence (DNA): TGTGCCAGCAGCTTAGTCCCGGACAGATCCTACAATGAGCAGTTCTTC. Amino acids: CASSLVPDRSYNEQFF.

This chain uses TRBV9 with TRBJ1-1; TRBD1 might be the D (5 bases). V dropped 2 bases and J dropped 6 bases, with 14 bases sitting between them. The germline gives CDR1 SGDLS, CDR2 YYNGEE. There are 14 residues in the CDR3. The CDR3 here is CASSVGTWESEAFF. The CDR3 bases are TGTGCCAGCAGCGTCGGGACGTGGGAATCTGAAGCTTTCTTT.

This rearrangement joins TRBV6-1 to TRBJ2-3; D is perhaps TRBD2 (5 bases). CDR1 is MNHNS and CDR2 is SASEGT in the germline V gene. V dropped 8 bases and J dropped 2 bases, with 11 bases sitting between them. The CDR3 totals 13 residues. CDR3 DNA sequence: TGTGCCAGCGGACGACGGGACACAGATACGCAGTATTTT. Amino acids: CASGRRDTDTQYF.

This clonotype was detected only a few times. The J gene is TRBJ2-1, the V gene TRBV12-3 or TRBV12-4; possible D gene TRBD1, 6 bases. Trimming removed 1 base from V and 9 bases from J, with 19 bases in between. The CDR3 runs to 16 residues. CDR3 in amino acids: CASSLGQVRVHSEQFF. CDR3 nucleotide sequence: TGTGCCAGCAGTTTAGGACAGGTCCGTGTGCACAGTGAGCAGTTCTTC.

The rearrangement links TRBV9 to TRBJ2-2; D is possibly TRBD2 (6 bases). V lost 3 bases and J 3 bases, leaving 12 bases between the germline ends. This CDR3 has 15 residues. The V gene's germline CDR1 is SGDLS and CDR2 YYNGEE. The CDR3 DNA follows: TGTGCCAGCAGCGAAGGAGGGGTCTACACCGGGGAGCTGTTTTTT. Its translation: CASSEGGVYTGELFF.

This clonotype was counted at least ten times. The chain links TRBV12-3 or TRBV12-4 to TRBJ2-5; a weak D match, TRBD2 (6 bases). Deletions cut 1 base from V and 5 bases from J, with 11 bases between. This CDR3 spans 14 amino acids. CDR3 in amino acids: CASSLGSGRETQYF. The CDR3 DNA sequence: TGTGCCAGCAGTTTAGGCTCAGGGAGGGAGACCCAGTACTTC.

The V call is TRBV7-6, the J call TRBJ2-1; 14 bases fit TRBD2. CDR1 and CDR2 (germline): SGHVS, FNYEAQ. V dropped 6 bases and J dropped 4; count of bases not matched to a gene: 26. CDR3 size: 23 residues. The CDR3 DNA sequence: TGTGCCAGCAGTTCCTTTACAGGGGGTTACGCGCGGACTAGCGGGAGGTCATACAATGAGCAGTTCTTC. Its translation: CASSSFTGGYARTSGRSYNEQFF.

The chain is built from TRBV7-2 and TRBJ1-5, with D possibly matching TRBD1 (5 bases). In germline, CDR1 is SGHTA, CDR2 FQGNSA. V was clipped by 4 bases and J by 1 base, with 17 bases between them. This CDR3 spans 17 amino acids. The CDR3 coding sequence is TGTGCCAGCAGCTCGCGTCCCGGGGCGAGGAGCAATCAGCCCCAGCATTTT. Residues: CASSSRPGARSNQPQHF.

At least ten counts were recorded for this clonotype. The chain links TRBV6-1 to TRBJ2-2; D may be TRBD1 (6 bases). V was pared by 3 bases and J by 5 bases, with 13 bases between. CDR1 is MNHNS and CDR2 is SASEGT in the germline V gene. This CDR3 comprises 15 residues. The CDR3: CASSEGAQYTGELFF. CDR3 DNA: TGTGCCAGCAGTGAGGGGGCGCAATATACCGGGGAGCTGTTTTTT.

At least ten counts were recorded for this clonotype. The rearrangement uses TRBV20-1 and TRBJ1-5; TRBD1 matches 9 bases. V trimming: 4 bases; J trimming: 0 bases; junction bases outside the gene matches: 7. Per germline, CDR1 DFQATT and CDR2 SNEGSKA (reference sequence). The CDR3 contains 16 residues. The CDR3 DNA sequence: TGCAGTGCTACTCCCGGGACAGGGCTTAGCAATCAGCCCCAGCATTTT. It codes for CSATPGTGLSNQPQHF.

This clonotype was seen repeatedly, ten times or more. This chain's CDR3 is CASESGPTGSAGYTF. DNA of the CDR3: TGTGCCAGTGAGTCAGGCCCGACAGGTTCGGCTGGCTACACCTTC. V and J are TRBV28 and TRBJ1-2, with TRBD1 as a possible D gene (6 bases). This CDR3 has 15 residues. The V and J ends lost 9 bases and 7 bases respectively, with 24 bases between them. The germline CDR1 and CDR2 sequences are MDHEN and SYDVKM.

CDR3 amino acids: CASSLQSGRDTQYF. CDR3 DNA: TGTGCCAGCAGCTTGCAAAGCGGGAGAGATACGCAGTATTTT. This chain links TRBV5-4 with TRBJ2-3; 8 nucleotides match TRBD2. The J segment lost 5 bases and the V segment lost 1 base, leaving 3 bases of the junction unmatched. The CDR3 is 14 amino acids. Looked up from germline, CDR1 is SGHNT and CDR2 is YYREEE (reference sequence).

Ten or more counts support this clonotype. The V call is TRBV10-2, the J call TRBJ2-3, with a possible D match to TRBD1 (6 bases). Germline lookup yields CDR1 WSHSY and CDR2 SAAADI. V lost 8 bases and J 0 bases, leaving 15 bases between the germline ends. This CDR3 region has 15 residues. CDR3 in amino acids: CASYQGKRSTDTQYF. The CDR3 DNA sequence: TGCGCCAGCTATCAGGGGAAGAGGAGCACAGATACGCAGTATTTT.

V is TRBV11-1 and J is TRBJ2-5, with D hard to call. CDR1 is SGHAT and CDR2 is FQDESV in the germline V gene (reference sequence). Trimming stripped 8 bases from V and 9 bases from J, with 10 bases between. The CDR3 consists of 10 residues. The CDR3 DNA sequence: TGTGCCAGCGGAATCGACCCCCAGTACTTC. It codes for CASGIDPQYF.

This chain joins TRBV7-3 and TRBJ2-1, with TRBD1 matching over 12 bases. CDR1 is SGHTA, CDR2 FQGTGA, per germline. After removal of 3 bases from V and 0 bases from J, the junction contained 9 bases not matched to a gene. The CDR3 is 19 residues long. CDR3 DNA: TGTGCCAGCAGCTTTTCGGGACAGGGGGCGATCCGCTCCTACAATGAGCAGTTCTTC. It encodes CASSFSGQGAIRSYNEQFF.

At least ten counts were recorded for this clonotype. This chain uses TRBV20-1 with TRBJ2-7; TRBD1 is a possible D gene (6 bases). CDR1 is DFQATT and CDR2 is SNEGSKA in the germline V gene (reference sequence). Between the trimmed V and J ends, which lost 6 bases and 6 bases, there was a span of 18 bases. The CDR3 is 13 amino acids. CDR3 sequence: CSAFSPRGGEQYF. CDR3 nucleotides: TGCAGTGCCTTTAGCCCCAGGGGCGGCGAGCAGTACTTC.

A few counts support this clonotype. The chain carries TRBV5-6 and TRBJ1-3; D is unresolved. V was shortened by 0 bases and J by 10 bases, with 11 bases between the two germline ends. The CDR3 loop spans 13 amino acids. The germline V gene encodes CDR1 SGHDT and CDR2 YYEEEE. CDR3 DNA sequence: TGTGCCAGCAGCTTGGGTGCGCAAACTACCATATATTTT. It is translated as CASSLGAQTTIYF.

In this sample, this clonotype turned up many times. Germline and junction disagree at one end, which may indicate a read error. The J gene is TRBJ1-3, the V gene TRBV14, with D maybe TRBD1 (6 bases). Germline CDR1 SGHDN, CDR2 FVKESK. This CDR3 is built from 14 residues. CDR3 in amino acids: CASSHRGSENTIYF. The CDR3 coding sequence is TGTGCCAGCAGCCACAGGGGCTCTGAAAACACCATATATTTT.

The V call is TRBV7-8, the J call TRBJ2-5; 8 nucleotides agree with TRBD2. Per germline, CDR1 SGHVS and CDR2 FQNEAQ. V lost 5 bases and J lost 2; bases outside the gene matches: 10. The CDR3 runs 16 residues. CDR3 region: CASSHLSSGGQETQYF. The CDR3, as DNA: TGTGCCAGCAGCCACCTTAGTTCGGGGGGGCAAGAGACCCAGTACTTC.